The 12 T cell receptor beta chains below all came from one sample that was sequenced in a study of response to subunit inactivated influenza vaccine. TCRdb redid the calling of the RT-PCR reads with MiXCR, one entry per CDR3 protein. This table has roughly 710,000 distinct CDR3 sequences, roughly 15% appearing once. Specimen: PBMCs from blood, collected less than 15 days before vaccination. These receptor sequences come from a man in his fifties or sixties who received an inactivated influenza vaccine.

This clonotype occurred once. The chain links TRBV18 to TRBJ1-1, with 9 nucleotides matching TRBD1. This CDR3 has 15 amino acids. The germline V gene has CDR1 KGHSH and CDR2 LQKENI. The J segment lost 6 bases and the V segment lost 3 bases, leaving 8 bases of the junction unmatched. CDR3 nucleotides: TGTGCCAGCTCACCCACCGGGACAGGGCTGTCTGAAGCTTTCTTT. It specifies CASSPTGTGLSEAFF.

This chain uses TRBV28 with TRBJ2-1; a possible D gene is TRBD1 (6 bases). The CDR3 consists of 14 residues. The V and J ends lost 5 bases and 5 bases respectively, with 13 bases between them. Germline loops: CDR1 MDHEN, CDR2 SYDVKM. In DNA form, the CDR3 reads TGTGCCAGCAGTAGATTCACAGGGAACAATGAGCAGTTCTTC. It is translated as CASSRFTGNNEQFF.

The count of this clonotype is one. The rearrangement links TRBV7-2 to TRBJ2-7; the D call may be TRBD1 or TRBD2 (6 bases each). Between the trimmed V and J ends, which lost 4 bases and 0 bases, there was a span of 13 bases. The CDR3 covers 15 residues. From germline, CDR1 is SGHTA and CDR2 FQGNSA. CDR3 sequence reads: CASSYGGTISYEQYF. The CDR3 region has the DNA TGTGCCAGCAGCTACGGGGGCACAATCTCCTACGAGCAGTACTTC.

This sequence joins TRBV20-1 and TRBJ2-5, with 12 nucleotides matching TRBD2. V shed 5 bases, J shed 5 bases, and the junction held 12 bases outside the gene matches. Germline CDR1 and CDR2: DFQATT and SNEGSKA (reference sequence). The CDR3 runs 16 residues. In DNA form, the CDR3 reads TGCAGTGCTCCTATATGGACTAGCGGGGTAATGGAGACCCAGTACTTC. Translating gives CSAPIWTSGVMETQYF.

In its sample, this clonotype was seen many times. The gene calls are TRBV10-3 and TRBJ1-1; D is possibly TRBD1 (5 bases). V dropped 0 bases and J dropped 4 bases, with 12 bases sitting between them. There are 15 residues in the CDR3. Germline CDR1 is ENHRY and CDR2 is SYGVKD. CDR3 loop: CAISESEGLGTEAFF. CDR3 sequence (DNA): TGTGCCATCAGTGAGTCGGAGGGGTTGGGCACTGAAGCTTTCTTT.

V gene TRBV3-1 combines with J gene TRBJ1-3; 9 positions agree with TRBD1. The V segment lost 3 bases and the J segment 2 bases; nucleotides outside the gene matches: 11. This CDR3 is 18 amino acids long. The germline V gene has CDR1 LGHDT and CDR2 YNNKEL (reference sequence). The CDR3 DNA sequence: TGTGCCAGCAGCCACCCGCTCGGGGGACAGGGTACTGGAAACACCATATATTTT. Its protein is CASSHPLGGQGTGNTIYF.

This clonotype was counted between two and nine times. This sequence joins TRBV7-2 and TRBJ2-2; the match to TRBD2 covers 13 bases. V shed 5 bases, J shed 6 bases, and the junction held 3 bases outside the gene matches. Germline CDR1 and CDR2: SGHTA and FQGNSA. The CDR3 has 15 residues. The CDR3 region has the DNA TGTGCCAGCAGCGGGACTAGCGGGGTATCCGGGGAGCTGTTTTTT. Its translation: CASSGTSGVSGELFF.

Only a few counts were recorded for this clonotype. The chain combines TRBV12-3 or TRBV12-4 with TRBJ2-7; no firm D call. Trimming took off 2 bases at V and 2 bases at J, with 16 bases between the two ends. The CDR3 runs to 16 residues. CDR3 bases: TGTGCCAGCAGTTTAACCCCCCTGGGGAACACCTACGAGCAGTACTTC. Translated, it gives CASSLTPLGNTYEQYF.

The rearrangement uses TRBV7-9 and TRBJ1-2; no reliable D call. The CDR3 is 9 amino acids. The germline CDR1 and CDR2 sequences are SEHNR and FQNEAQ (reference sequence). V was shortened by 7 bases and J by 7 bases, with 4 bases between the two germline ends. The CDR3 DNA is TGTGCCAGCAAGACTGGCTACACCTTC. Translating it yields CASKTGYTF.

This clonotype was seen more than once but under ten times. The chain joins TRBV6-2 or TRBV6-3 to TRBJ2-3, with D possibly TRBD1 on 5 matching bases. CDR3 size: 14 residues. The germline V gene encodes CDR1 MNHEY and CDR2 SVGEGT. Between the trimmed V and J ends, which lost 2 bases and 6 bases, there was a span of 12 bases. DNA of the CDR3: TGTGCCAGCAGTTACGTGGGGCCAGCCGATACGCAGTATTTT. Its translation is CASSYVGPADTQYF.

This clonotype was detected once. The chain combines TRBV12-3 or TRBV12-4 with TRBJ1-1; 7 positions agree with TRBD1. This CDR3 is 15 amino acids long. V lost 2 bases, J lost 4 bases, and 7 bases stayed unmatched. CDR3 nucleotide sequence: TGTGCCAGCAGTTTATTGGGCAGGGGGGTCACTGAAGCTTTCTTT. It translates to CASSLLGRGVTEAFF.

There are a few counts of this clonotype. The rearrangement links TRBV20-1 to TRBJ2-1; possibly TRBD1 for D (6 bases). The CDR3 has 16 amino acids. The germline CDR1 and CDR2 sequences are DFQATT and SNEGSKA (reference sequence). Trimming removed 0 bases at V and 3 bases at J, with 15 bases between. CDR3 nucleotides: TGCAGTGCTAGAGATCGTCCAGGGACAATCTACAATGAGCAGTTCTTC. Amino acid sequence: CSARDRPGTIYNEQFF.